This TCR beta chain was sequenced during a study of blood T cell repertoires in COVID-19. Study in general: Specimens from acute and convalescent COVID-19 originated in the United States, Italy and Spain. The analysed material was cDNA or gDNA that came from T cells, B-cell-depleted T cells, or PBMCs.

Profiled with immunoSEQ multiplex PCR; TCRdb holds only in-frame clones, not every one. The sample holds around 380,000 clones, over 65% seen once. V was shortened by 8 bases and J by 4 bases, with 13 bases between the two germline ends. The CDR3 runs to 13 residues. The sample consisted of peripheral blood. The chain couples TRBV12-3 or TRBV12-4 to TRBJ2-3; D perhaps matches TRBD2 (5 bases). The receptor comes from a human donor with acute or convalescent COVID-19. The donor label of this sample is uncertain. The CDR3 reads CASGYGGADTQYF. The DNA for the CDR3 is TGTGCCAGCGGCTACGGAGGCGCAGATACGCAGTATTTT.